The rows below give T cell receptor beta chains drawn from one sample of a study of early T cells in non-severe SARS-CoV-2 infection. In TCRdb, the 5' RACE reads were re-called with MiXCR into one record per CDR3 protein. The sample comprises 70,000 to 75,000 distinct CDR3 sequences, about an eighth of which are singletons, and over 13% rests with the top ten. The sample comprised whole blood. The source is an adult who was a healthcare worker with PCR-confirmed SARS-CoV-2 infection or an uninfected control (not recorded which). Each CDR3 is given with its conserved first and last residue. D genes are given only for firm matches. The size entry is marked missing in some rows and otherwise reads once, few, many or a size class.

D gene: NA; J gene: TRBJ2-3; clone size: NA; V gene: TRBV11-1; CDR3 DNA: TGTGCCAGCAGCTTTAGTTCCTGGGCGCAGTATTTT; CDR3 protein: CASSFSSWAQYF
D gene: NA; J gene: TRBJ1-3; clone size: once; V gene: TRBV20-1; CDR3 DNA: TGCAGTGCTAGAGATCCCAACCCTACGGGGGCTGGAAACACCATATATTTT; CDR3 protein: CSARDPNPTGAGNTIYF
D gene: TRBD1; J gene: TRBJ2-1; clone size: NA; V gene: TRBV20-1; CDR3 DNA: TGCAGTGCTACTGGACAGGACAATGAGCAGTTCTTC; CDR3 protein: CSATGQDNEQFF
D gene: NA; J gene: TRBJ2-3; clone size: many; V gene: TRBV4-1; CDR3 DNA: TGCGCCAGCAGCGCAGGAGATACGCAGTATTTT; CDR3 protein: CASSAGDTQYF
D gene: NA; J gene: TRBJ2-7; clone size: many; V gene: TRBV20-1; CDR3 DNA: TGCAGTGCTAGAGAGGGGTTCTACGAGCAGTACTTC; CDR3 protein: CSAREGFYEQYF
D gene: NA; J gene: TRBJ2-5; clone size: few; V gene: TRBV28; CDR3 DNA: TGTGCCAGCGGGGCCCAGACCCAGTACTTC; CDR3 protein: CASGAQTQYF
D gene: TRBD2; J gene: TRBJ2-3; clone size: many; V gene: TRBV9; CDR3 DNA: TGTGCCAGCAGCGTAGGGGGACTAGCGGCCTCACGCGCAGATACGCAGTATTTT; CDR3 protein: CASSVGGLAASRADTQYF
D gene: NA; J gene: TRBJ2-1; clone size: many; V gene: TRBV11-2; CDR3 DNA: TGTGCCAGCAGCTTACACGGACTGGCGGCCAATGAGCAGTTCTTC; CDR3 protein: CASSLHGLAANEQFF
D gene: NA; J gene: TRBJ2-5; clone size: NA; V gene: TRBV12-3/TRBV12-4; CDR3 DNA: TGTGCCAGCACCCCGGGGGTCCAAGAGACCCAGTACTTC; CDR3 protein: CASTPGVQETQYF
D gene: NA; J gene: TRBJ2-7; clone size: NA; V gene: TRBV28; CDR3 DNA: TGTGCCAGCTCAACCCCGTACGAGCAGTACTTC; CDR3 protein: CASSTPYEQYF
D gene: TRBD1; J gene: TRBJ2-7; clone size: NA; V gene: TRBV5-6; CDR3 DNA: TGTGCCAGCAGCTCTACCGGGACAGGGTCCTACGAGCAGTACTTC; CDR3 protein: CASSSTGTGSYEQYF
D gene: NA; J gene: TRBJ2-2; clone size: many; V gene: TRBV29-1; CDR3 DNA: TGCAGCGTTGTAGCAGGGTCGTCCGGGGAGCTGTTTTTT; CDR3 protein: CSVVAGSSGELFF
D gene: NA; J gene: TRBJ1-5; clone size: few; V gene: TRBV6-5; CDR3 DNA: TGTGCCAGCAGTTATGGGTCTGAGGGTACCTGGCCCCAGCATTTT; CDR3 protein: CASSYGSEGTWPQHF
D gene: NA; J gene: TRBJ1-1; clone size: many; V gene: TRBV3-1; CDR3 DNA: TGTGCCAGCAGCCAAGGCAGGGTAAACACTGAAGCTTTCTTT; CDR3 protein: CASSQGRVNTEAFF
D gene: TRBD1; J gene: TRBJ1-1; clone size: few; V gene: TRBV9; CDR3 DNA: TGTGCCAGCAGCGTAGGGACAGGGGCTGTGGGCGACACTGAAGCTTTCTTT; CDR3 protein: CASSVGTGAVGDTEAFF
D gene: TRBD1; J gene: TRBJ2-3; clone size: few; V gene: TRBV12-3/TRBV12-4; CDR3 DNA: TGTGCCAGCAGCCCAAATACGGTGGCAGGGGGTACGCAGTATTTT; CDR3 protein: CASSPNTVAGGTQYF
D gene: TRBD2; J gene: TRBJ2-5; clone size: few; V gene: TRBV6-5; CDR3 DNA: TGTGCCAGCAGACTCCAAGATGCAAGCGGGGGAGAGACCCAGTACTTC; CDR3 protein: CASRLQDASGGETQYF
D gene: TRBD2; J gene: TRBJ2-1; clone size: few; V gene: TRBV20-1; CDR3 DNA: TGCAGTGCTATCCCGGGGACTAGCGGATGGAATGAGCAGTTCTTC; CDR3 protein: CSAIPGTSGWNEQFF
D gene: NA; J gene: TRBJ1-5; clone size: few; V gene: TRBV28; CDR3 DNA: TGTGCCAGCAGCCCACGGCTAGGGAGCAATCAGCCCCAGCATTTT; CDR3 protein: CASSPRLGSNQPQHF
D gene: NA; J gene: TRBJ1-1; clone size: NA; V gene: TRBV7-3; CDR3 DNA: TGTGCCAGCAGCCAGTCCCGGGACAAGAACACTGAAGCTTTCTTT; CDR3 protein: CASSQSRDKNTEAFF
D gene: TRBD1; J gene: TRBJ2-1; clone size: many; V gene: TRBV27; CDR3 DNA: TGTGCCAGCAGTTTAACAGGGGAGTCCTACAATGAGCAGTTCTTC; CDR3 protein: CASSLTGESYNEQFF
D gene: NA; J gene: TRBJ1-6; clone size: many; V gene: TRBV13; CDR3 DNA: TGTGCCAGCAGCCCCGGAACAGGAAGGAATTCACCCCTCCACTTT; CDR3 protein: CASSPGTGRNSPLHF
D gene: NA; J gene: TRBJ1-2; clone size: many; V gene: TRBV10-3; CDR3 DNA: TGTGCCATCAGTGATGGACATAGCTATGGCTACACCTTC; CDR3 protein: CAISDGHSYGYTF
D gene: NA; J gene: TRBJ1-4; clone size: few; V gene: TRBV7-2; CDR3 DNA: TGTGCCAGCAGCTTAGCGCGGGAGGGTGAAAAACTGTTTTTT; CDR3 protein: CASSLAREGEKLFF
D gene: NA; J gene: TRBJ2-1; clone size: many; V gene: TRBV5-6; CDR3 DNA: TGTGCCAGCAGCTTGCATGGGGGGGCAGGTGAGCAGTTCTTC; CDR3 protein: CASSLHGGAGEQFF
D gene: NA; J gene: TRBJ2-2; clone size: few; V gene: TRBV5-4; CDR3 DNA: TGTGCCAGCAGCTTCGGGGGGCATATCACCGGGGAGCTGTTTTTT; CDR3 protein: CASSFGGHITGELFF
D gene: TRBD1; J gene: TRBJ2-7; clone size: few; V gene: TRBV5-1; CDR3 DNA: TGCGCCAGCAGCACCGGGACAGGGGATTACGAGCAGTACTTC; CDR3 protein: CASSTGTGDYEQYF
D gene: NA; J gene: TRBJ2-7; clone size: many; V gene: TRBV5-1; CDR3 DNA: TGCGCCAGCAGCTTAAACCGGGACGGGCCCTACGAGCAGTACTTC; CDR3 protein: CASSLNRDGPYEQYF
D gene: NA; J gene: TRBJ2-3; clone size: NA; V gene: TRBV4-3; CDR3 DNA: TGCGCCAGCGGAAATACAGATACGCAGTATTTT; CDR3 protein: CASGNTDTQYF
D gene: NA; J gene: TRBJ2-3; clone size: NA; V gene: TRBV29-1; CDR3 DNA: TGCAGCGTTGAAGAGACTAGCACAGATACGCAGTATTTT; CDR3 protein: CSVEETSTDTQYF
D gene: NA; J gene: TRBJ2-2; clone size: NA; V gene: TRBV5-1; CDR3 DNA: TGCGCCAGCAGCTTGGTGGAGGGGTTAAACACCGGGGAGCTGTTTTTT; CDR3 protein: CASSLVEGLNTGELFF
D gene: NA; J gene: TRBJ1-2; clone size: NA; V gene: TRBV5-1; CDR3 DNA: TGCGCCAGCAGCTTGGTCCCCACCCCCGGAGGCTATGGCTACACCTTC; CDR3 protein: CASSLVPTPGGYGYTF
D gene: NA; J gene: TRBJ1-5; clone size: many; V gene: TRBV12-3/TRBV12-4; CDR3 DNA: TGTGCCAGCAGTTTAGGGGACGTCTATAGCAATCAGCCCCAGCATTTT; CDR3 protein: CASSLGDVYSNQPQHF
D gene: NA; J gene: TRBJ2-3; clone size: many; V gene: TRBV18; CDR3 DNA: TGTGCCAGCTCACCGGGACTTCTCACAGATACGCAGTATTTT; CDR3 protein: CASSPGLLTDTQYF
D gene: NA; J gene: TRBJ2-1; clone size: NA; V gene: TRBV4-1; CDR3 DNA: TGCGCCAGCAGCCAAGTGACCGACAGAATCTCTTACAATGAGCAGTTCTTC; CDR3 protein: CASSQVTDRISYNEQFF
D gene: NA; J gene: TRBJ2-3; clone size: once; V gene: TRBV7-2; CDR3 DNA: TGTGCCAGCAGCCGTCTCTCCTCGGCAGATACGCAGTATTTT; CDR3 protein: CASSRLSSADTQYF
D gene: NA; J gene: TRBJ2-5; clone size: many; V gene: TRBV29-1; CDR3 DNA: TGCAGCGTCCGGACCAGCAGGGAGACCCAGTACTTC; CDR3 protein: CSVRTSRETQYF
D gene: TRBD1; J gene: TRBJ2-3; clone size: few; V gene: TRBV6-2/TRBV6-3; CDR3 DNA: TGTGCCACCACCGGGACAGGGATAGAGGGCACAGATACGCAGTATTTT; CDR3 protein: CATTGTGIEGTDTQYF
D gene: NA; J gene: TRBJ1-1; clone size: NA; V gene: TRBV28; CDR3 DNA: TGTGCCTTCCCCCGGAGCTTTCCCGACACTGAAGCTTTCTTT; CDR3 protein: CAFPRSFPDTEAFF
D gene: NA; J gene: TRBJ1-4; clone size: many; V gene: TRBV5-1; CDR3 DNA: TGCGCCAGCAGCTTGTGGGCAGGGGAAAAACTGTTTTTT; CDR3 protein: CASSLWAGEKLFF
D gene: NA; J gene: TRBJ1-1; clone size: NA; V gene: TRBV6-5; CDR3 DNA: TGTGCCAGCAGGGGAAAGGGCAGGGGGAACACTGAAGCTTTCTTT; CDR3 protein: CASRGKGRGNTEAFF
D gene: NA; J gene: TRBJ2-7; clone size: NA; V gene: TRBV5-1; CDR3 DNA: TGCGCCAGCAGCTTGGTGGCAGGGATGTACGAGCAGTACTTC; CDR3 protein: CASSLVAGMYEQYF
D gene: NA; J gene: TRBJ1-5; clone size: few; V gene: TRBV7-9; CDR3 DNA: TGTGCCGCTACCCCCCAGGCCGGGGGGCCCCAGCATTTT; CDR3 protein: CAATPQAGGPQHF
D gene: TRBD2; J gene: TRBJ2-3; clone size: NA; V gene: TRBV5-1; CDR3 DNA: TGCGCCAGCAGCTTGGATCGGACTAGCGGGGCAAATACGCAGTATTTT; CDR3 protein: CASSLDRTSGANTQYF
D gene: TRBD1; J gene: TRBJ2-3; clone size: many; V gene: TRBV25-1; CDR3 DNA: TGTGCCAGCAGGGCCACAGGGGCCGGTACGCAGTATTTT; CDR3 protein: CASRATGAGTQYF
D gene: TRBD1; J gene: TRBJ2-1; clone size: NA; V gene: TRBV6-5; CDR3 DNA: TGTGCCAGCAGCCGGAACCCGCGGACAGGGTTGAGGGATGAGCAGTTCTTC; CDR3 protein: CASSRNPRTGLRDEQFF
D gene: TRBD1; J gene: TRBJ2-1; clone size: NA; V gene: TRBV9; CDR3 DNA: TGTGCCAGCAGCCCGGGACAGGGAGAGCCCTCCTACAATGAGCAGTTCTTC; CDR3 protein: CASSPGQGEPSYNEQFF
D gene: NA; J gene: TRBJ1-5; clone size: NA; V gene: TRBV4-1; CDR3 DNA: TGCGCCAGCAGCCAAGAATCCAGTCAGCCCCAGCATTTT; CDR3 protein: CASSQESSQPQHF
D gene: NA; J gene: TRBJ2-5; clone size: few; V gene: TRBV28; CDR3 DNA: TGTGCCATCTCAGGGTTCCAAGAGACCCAGTACTTC; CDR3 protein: CAISGFQETQYF
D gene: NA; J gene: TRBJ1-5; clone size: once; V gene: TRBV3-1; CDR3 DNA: TGTGCCAGCAGCCAAGATAGTAGGGGCCAAGGTCAGCCCCAGCATTTT; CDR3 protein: CASSQDSRGQGQPQHF
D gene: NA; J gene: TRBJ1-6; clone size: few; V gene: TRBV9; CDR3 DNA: TGTGCCAGCAGCGTAACGACATCAAATTCACCCCTCCACTTT; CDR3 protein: CASSVTTSNSPLHF
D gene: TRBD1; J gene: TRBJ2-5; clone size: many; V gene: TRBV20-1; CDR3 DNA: TGCAGTGCTAGAGACCGGGACAGGGGACGGAAGACCCAGTACTTC; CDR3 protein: CSARDRDRGRKTQYF
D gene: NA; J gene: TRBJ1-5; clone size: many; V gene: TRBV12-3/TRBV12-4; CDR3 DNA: TGTGCCAGCAGTCGTAGTAAGGGGGACAATCAGCCCCAGCATTTT; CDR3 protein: CASSRSKGDNQPQHF
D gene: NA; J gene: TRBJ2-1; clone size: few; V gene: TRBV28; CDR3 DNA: TGTGCCAGCAGCCCCGGACTAAAGGATTATGAGCAGTTCTTC; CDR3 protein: CASSPGLKDYEQFF
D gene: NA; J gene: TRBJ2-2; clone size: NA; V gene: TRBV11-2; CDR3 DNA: TGTGCCAGCAGCTTAGTCCGGGGACGTCCCACCGGGGAGCTGTTTTTT; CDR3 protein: CASSLVRGRPTGELFF
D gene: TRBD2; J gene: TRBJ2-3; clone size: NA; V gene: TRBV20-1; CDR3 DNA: TGCAGTGCTGGGACTAGCGGATTCACAGATACGCAGTATTTT; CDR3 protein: CSAGTSGFTDTQYF
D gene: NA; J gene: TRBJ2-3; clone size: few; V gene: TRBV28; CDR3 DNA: TGTGCCAGCAGTTTTAGGTTAGTGGCAGATACGCAGTATTTT; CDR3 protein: CASSFRLVADTQYF
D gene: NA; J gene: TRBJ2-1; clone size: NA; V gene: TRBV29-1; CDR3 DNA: TGCAGCGCCTACAGGGACTCCTACAATGAGCAGTTCTTC; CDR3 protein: CSAYRDSYNEQFF